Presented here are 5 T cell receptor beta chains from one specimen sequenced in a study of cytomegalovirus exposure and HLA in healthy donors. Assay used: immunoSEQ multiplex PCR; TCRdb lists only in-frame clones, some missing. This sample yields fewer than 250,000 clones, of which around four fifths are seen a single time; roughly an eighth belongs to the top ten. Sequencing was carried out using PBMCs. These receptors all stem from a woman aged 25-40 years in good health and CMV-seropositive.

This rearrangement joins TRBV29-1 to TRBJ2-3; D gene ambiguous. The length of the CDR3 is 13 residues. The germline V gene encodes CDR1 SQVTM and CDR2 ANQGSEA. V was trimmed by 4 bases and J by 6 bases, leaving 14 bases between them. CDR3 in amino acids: CSVAMAAFDTQYF. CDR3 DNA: TGCAGCGTTGCTATGGCTGCATTCGATACGCAGTATTTT.

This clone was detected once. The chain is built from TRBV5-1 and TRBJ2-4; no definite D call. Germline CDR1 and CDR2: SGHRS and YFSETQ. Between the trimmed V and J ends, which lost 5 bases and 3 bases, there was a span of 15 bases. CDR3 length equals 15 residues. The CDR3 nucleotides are TGCGCCAGCAGTCCTCTCGACGATGGCAAAAACATTCAGTACTTC. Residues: CASSPLDDGKNIQYF. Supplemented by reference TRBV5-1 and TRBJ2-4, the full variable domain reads KAGVTQTPRYLIKTRGQQVTLSCSPISGHRSVSWYQQTPGQGLQFLFEYFSETQRNKGNFPGRFSGRQFSNSRSEMNVSTLELGDSALYLCASSPLDDGKNIQYFGAGTRLSVL.

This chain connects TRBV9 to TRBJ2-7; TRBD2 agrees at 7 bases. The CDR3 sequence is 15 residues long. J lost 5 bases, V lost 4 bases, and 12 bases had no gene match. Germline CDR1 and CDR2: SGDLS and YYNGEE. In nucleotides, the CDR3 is TGTGCCAGCAGCCCCCGTGGGGCGGGGGAGGACGAGCAGTACTTC. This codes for CASSPRGAGEDEQYF.

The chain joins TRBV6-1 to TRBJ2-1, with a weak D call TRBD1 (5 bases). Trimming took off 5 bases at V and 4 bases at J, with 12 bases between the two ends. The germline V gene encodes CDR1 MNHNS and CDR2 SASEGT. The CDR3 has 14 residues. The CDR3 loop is CASSYSGNYNEQFF. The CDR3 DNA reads TGTGCCAGCAGTTATTCAGGGAATTACAATGAGCAGTTCTTC.

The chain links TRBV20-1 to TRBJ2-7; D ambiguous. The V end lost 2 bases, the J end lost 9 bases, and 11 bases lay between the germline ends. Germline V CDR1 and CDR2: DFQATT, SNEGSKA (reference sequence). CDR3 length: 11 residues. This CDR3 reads CSARSRFGQYF. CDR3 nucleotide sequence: TGCAGTGCTAGATCCCGCTTCGGGCAGTACTTC.